This T cell receptor beta chain came from a study of T cell responses to AZD1222 COVID-19 vaccine. Study conclusions and caveats: With dominance at 160-218 and 743-854, vaccine-associated CD4 TCRs spanned spike. Donors were chiefly white British, with a greater number of females, and clonal diversity was perhaps underestimated. A rise in Spike-specific TCR breadth and depth followed two AZD1222 doses.

TCRdb's table, derived via immunoSEQ multiplex PCR, lists solely in-frame clones and lacks some. The table includes around 130,000 clones, around 91% detected once. Worth noting for this clone: Its specificity is not known.

With 5 bases removed from V and 2 bases from J, the gap between germline ends came to 13 bases. Germline-derived CDR1 and CDR2 are SEHNR and FQNEAQ (reference sequence). CDR3 size: 16 residues. This chain uses TRBV7-9 with TRBJ2-6; D not resolved. The input for sequencing was peripheral blood, taken on day 0 of AZD1222 vaccination. The TCR originated in an adult in good health. The CDR3: CASSNGRPTGANVLTF. In DNA, the CDR3 is TGTGCCAGCAGCAACGGACGGCCGACTGGGGCCAACGTCCTGACTTTC.